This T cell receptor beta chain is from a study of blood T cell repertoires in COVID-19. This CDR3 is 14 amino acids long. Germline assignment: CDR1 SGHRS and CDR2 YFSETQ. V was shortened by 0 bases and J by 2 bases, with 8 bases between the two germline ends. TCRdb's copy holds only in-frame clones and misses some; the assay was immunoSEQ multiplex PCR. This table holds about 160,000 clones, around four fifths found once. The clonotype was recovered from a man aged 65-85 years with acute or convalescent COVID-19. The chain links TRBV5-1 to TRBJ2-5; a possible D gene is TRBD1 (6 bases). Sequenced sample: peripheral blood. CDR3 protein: CASSLVQGQETQYF. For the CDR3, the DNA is TGCGCCAGCAGCTTGGTACAGGGACAAGAGACCCAGTACTTC. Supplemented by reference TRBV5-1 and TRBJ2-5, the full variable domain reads KAGVTQTPRYLIKTRGQQVTLSCSPISGHRSVSWYQQTPGQGLQFLFEYFSETQRNKGNFPGRFSGRQFSNSRSEMNVSTLELGDSALYLCASSLVQGQETQYFGPGTRLLVL.